This T cell receptor beta chain was identified during a study of T cells in Graves' hyperthyroidism and ophthalmopathy. It was RNA transcripts that yielded the amplified TCR beta CDR3 regions. RT-PCR in the first round (using the HTBI primer set) targeted the TCR CDR3. Using its own MiXCR run on the multiplex PCR reads, TCRdb lists one record per CDR3 protein. The sample contains 500,000 to 650,000 distinct CDR3 sequences, roughly 45% of which appear only once. The table lists this clonotype with many counts. Its antigen is currently unknown. Based on clinical symptoms, serum thyroxine and TRAb, thyroid ultrasound and orbital computed tomography, diagnoses were reached. General observations from the study: It was a median around 6 months before onset that the model predicted ophthalmopathy. Also found in blood were most expanded thyroid clonotypes above 0.001.

This CDR3 has 17 amino acids. The V end was cut by 4 bases, the J end by 3 bases, with 23 bases between. Germline V CDR1 and CDR2: SGDLS, YYNGEE. V gene TRBV9 combines with J gene TRBJ2-7; possibly TRBD1 for D (6 bases). The sequencing sample was made of peripheral blood or thyroid tissue (not recorded which). The sequence came from an adult woman with Graves' disease, either hyperthyroidism or ophthalmopathy (not recorded which). For the CDR3, the DNA is TGTGCCAGCAGCCAGGGGACCCCGGCTTCCCCATACTACGAGCAGTACTTC. Translating gives CASSQGTPASPYYEQYF.